Here is one T cell receptor beta chain with its context. Deletions cut 0 bases from V and 4 bases from J, with 11 bases between. Germline V lookup: CDR1 SGHDT, CDR2 YYEEEE. The CDR3 consists of 15 residues. The record originates from a study of blood T cell repertoires in COVID-19. Overall study: COVID-19 samples, acute and convalescent, were from the United States, Italy and Spain. T cells, B-cell-depleted T cells, or PBMCs provided the cDNA or gDNA that served as material.

In the original workflow: Reference gene primer amplification gave nucleated cell count estimates. Some clones are missing from TCRdb's copy, which holds only in-frame ones; the method was immunoSEQ multiplex PCR. D and trimming were read from the DNA, whereas the V and J calls and clone size are those reported in that table. Of tens of thousands of clones detected, 82% appear once; the ten largest clones hold roughly 1.2%. The source of this sequence is a woman at least 80 years old with acute or convalescent COVID-19. The specimen sequenced was peripheral blood. This chain connects TRBV5-6 to TRBJ1-3, with D perhaps matching TRBD1 (5 bases). The CDR3 loop reads CASSLVGEIGNTIYF. CDR3 coding DNA: TGTGCCAGCAGCTTGGTAGGGGAAATCGGAAACACCATATATTTT.